These 32 T cell receptor beta chains share one sample of origin, sequenced in a study of CD8+ T cells in alopecia areata. Investigators isolated RNA and reverse transcribed it into cDNA to act as the sequencing template. Using immunoSEQ multiplex PCR, the repertoire was profiled, and TCRdb retains in-frame clones only, with some absent. The sample lists 150,000 to 200,000 clones, roughly 60% seen once, with over 0.9% in the top ten. Treatment here: oral pan-JAK inhibitor, 5-10 mg twice daily. The sequencing used CD4+ T cells sorted from blood, collected at week 24, from a patient treated with tofacitinib. The receptors originated from a human donor with alopecia areata.

This clone came up once. This sequence joins TRBV12-5 and TRBJ1-1, with D uncertain. The CDR3 runs to 13 residues. Germline CDR1 is LGHNT and CDR2 is FRNRAP. V was clipped by 3 bases and J by 2 bases, with 7 bases between them. The CDR3 bases are TGTGCTAGTGGTTTACAGATTAACACTGAAGCTTTCTTT. It codes for CASGLQINTEAFF.

The chain recombines TRBV30 with TRBJ2-3; a weak D match, TRBD1 (5 bases). Germline V CDR1 and CDR2: GTSNPN, SVGIG (reference sequence). The V end lost 7 bases, the J end lost 5 bases, and 13 bases lay between the germline ends. The CDR3 covers 12 residues. The CDR3 loop is CASGARGDTQYF. The CDR3 DNA reads TGTGCCTCCGGAGCTAGGGGAGATACGCAGTATTTT.

This chain connects TRBV29-1 to TRBJ1-2; perhaps TRBD1 as D (6 bases). The ends were cut back, 0 bases at V and 1 base at J, with 9 bases in the middle. The CDR3 length is 14 residues. The germline V gene has CDR1 SQVTM and CDR2 ANQGSEA. The CDR3 DNA reads TGCAGCGTTGAAGATTGGGACAATAACTATGGCTACACCTTC. This translates into CSVEDWDNNYGYTF.

The genes are TRBV6-6 and TRBJ1-2, with D hard to call. Germline V CDR1 and CDR2: MNHNY, SVGAGI (reference sequence). This CDR3 has 14 residues. V lost 7 bases and J lost 4, with 16 bases in between. The DNA of the CDR3 is TGTGCCAGCACGGGTACAGTGTGGGGCTATGGCTACACCTTC. Its protein product is CASTGTVWGYGYTF.

The chain combines TRBV4-3 with TRBJ2-1; D gene ambiguous. V was pared by 3 bases and J by 13 bases, with 13 bases between. Germline V lookup: CDR1 LGHNA, CDR2 YSLEER. The CDR3 extends over 12 amino acids. CDR3 amino acids: CASSHEAGSQFF. CDR3 coding DNA: TGCGCCAGCAGCCACGAAGCCGGGTCACAGTTCTTC.

Only one count was recorded for this clone. The J gene is TRBJ2-1, the V gene TRBV5-6, with 13 bases identical to TRBD2. The CDR3 spans 17 residues. The ends lost 0 bases at V and 8 bases at J; junction bases unmatched: 8. Looked up from germline, CDR1 is SGHDT and CDR2 is YYEEEE. Here the CDR3 DNA reads TGTGCCAGCAGCTTGGCCGGGACTAGCGGGGTATTCGATGAGCAGTTCTTC. Residues: CASSLAGTSGVFDEQFF.

This clone was seen only a few times. V gene TRBV29-1 combines with J gene TRBJ2-3, with D unresolved. CDR1 is SQVTM and CDR2 is ANQGSEA in the germline V gene. The V gene lost 0 bases and the J gene lost 4 bases, with 11 bases spanning the gap. This CDR3 comprises 14 residues. This CDR3 is CSVEDGRAADTQYF. The CDR3 nucleotides read TGCAGCGTTGAAGATGGTAGAGCCGCAGATACGCAGTATTTT.

This sequence joins TRBV5-1 and TRBJ1-5; the D is unclear. Trimming shortened V by 2 bases and J by 2 bases, and 11 bases separated the two germline ends. The V gene's germline CDR1 is SGHRS and CDR2 YFSETQ. The CDR3 has 15 residues. This CDR3 reads CASSFEVKGNQPQHF. CDR3 in DNA: TGCGCCAGCAGCTTTGAGGTAAAAGGCAATCAGCCCCAGCATTTT. Full variable domain (missing parts from reference TRBV5-1 and TRBJ1-5): KAGVTQTPRYLIKTRGQQVTLSCSPISGHRSVSWYQQTPGQGLQFLFEYFSETQRNKGNFPGRFSGRQFSNSRSEMNVSTLELGDSALYLCASSFEVKGNQPQHFGDGTRLSIL.

The chain recombines TRBV2 with TRBJ2-1; D is unclear. V lost 6 bases to trimming and J lost 0 bases, with 6 bases between them. Germline V gene sequence: CDR1 SNHLY, CDR2 FYNNEI. The CDR3 spans 13 residues. CDR3 sequence reads: CASRPSSYNEQFF. The CDR3 nucleotides read TGTGCCAGCAGACCCAGCTCCTACAATGAGCAGTTCTTC. The full variable domain, its missing parts supplied by reference TRBV2 and TRBJ2-1, is EPEVTQTPSHQVTQMGQEVILRCVPISNHLYFYWYRQILGQKVEFLVSFYNNEISEKSEIFDDQFSVERPDGSNFTLKIRSTKLEDSAMYFCASRPSSYNEQFFGPGTRLTVL.

The rearrangement joins TRBV19 to TRBJ1-6, with unresolved D. The V end was cut by 2 bases, the J end by 7 bases, with 9 bases between. The CDR3 consists of 14 residues. Germline CDR1 is LNHDA and CDR2 is SQIVND (reference sequence). Written as DNA, the CDR3 is TGTGCCAGTAGTATAAAGGGAGAGAATTCACCCCTCCACTTT. The encoded protein is CASSIKGENSPLHF. Combining the CDR3 with reference TRBV19 and TRBJ1-6 gives the whole variable domain DGGITQSPKYLFRKEGQNVTLSCEQNLNHDAMYWYRQDPGQGLRLIYYSQIVNDFQKGDIAEGYSVSREKKESFPLTVTSAQKNPTAFYLCASSIKGENSPLHFGNGTRLTVT.

Comments on this clone: Other DNA sequences within the sample encode an identical CDR3. V is TRBV9 and J is TRBJ1-1; D is undetermined. The CDR3 runs 13 residues. CDR1 SGDLS and CDR2 YYNGEE come from the germline V gene. The V gene lost 0 bases and the J gene lost 0 bases, with 3 bases spanning the gap. The CDR3 nucleotides are TGTGCCAGCAGCGTAGCCGTGAACACTGAAGCTTTCTTT. Its translation: CASSVAVNTEAFF. Using reference TRBV9 and TRBJ1-1 for the parts outside the CDR3, the full variable domain is DSGVTQTPKHLITATGQRVTLRCSPRSGDLSVYWYQQSLDQGLQFLIQYYNGEERAKGNILERFSAQQFPDLHSELNLSSLELGDSALYFCASSVAVNTEAFFGQGTRLTVV.

The V call is TRBV7-2, the J call TRBJ1-6; D gene ambiguous. Germline CDR1 is SGHTA and CDR2 is FQGNSA. Between the trimmed V and J ends, which lost 2 bases and 8 bases, there was a span of 10 bases. The CDR3 loop spans 14 amino acids. The CDR3 loop is CASSLRERDSPLHF. The CDR3 nucleotides read TGTGCCAGCAGCTTAAGGGAACGTGATTCACCCCTCCACTTT.

The chain carries TRBV30 and TRBJ1-1, with unresolved D. This CDR3 region has 14 residues. CDR1 and CDR2 (germline): GTSNPN, SVGIG (reference sequence). Trimming removed 3 bases at V and 5 bases at J, with 16 bases between. The CDR3 DNA reads TGTGCCTGGAGCTTCCGGGGATTGGAAACTGAAGCTTTCTTT. Its translation is CAWSFRGLETEAFF.

The genes are TRBV29-1 and TRBJ2-1; D may be TRBD2 (6 bases). Trimming took 4 bases from V and 9 from J, leaving 10 bases between them. The CDR3 is made up of 11 amino acids. Germline V lookup: CDR1 SQVTM, CDR2 ANQGSEA. The DNA for the CDR3 is TGCAGCGTTGGTAACGGGGGTGAGCAGTTCTTC. Its protein product is CSVGNGGEQFF.

This rearrangement joins TRBV5-6 to TRBJ2-5; no clear D. Germline CDR1 is SGHDT and CDR2 is YYEEEE. The CDR3 spans 11 residues. The ends were cut back, 4 bases at V and 5 bases at J, with 6 bases in the middle. DNA for the CDR3: TGTGCCAGCAGCCACGCGGAGACCCAGTACTTC. Its translation is CASSHAETQYF.

In its sample, this clone was seen a few times. This chain links TRBV11-3 with TRBJ2-2; D uncertain. Germline CDR1 is SGHNT and CDR2 is YENEEA. The CDR3 spans 15 residues. The ends were cut back, 1 base at V and 0 bases at J, with 6 bases in the middle. CDR3: CASSLVSANTGELFF. The CDR3 nucleotides read TGTGCCAGCAGCTTAGTGTCAGCGAACACCGGGGAGCTGTTTTTT.

This clone was seen just once. This chain links TRBV10-3 with TRBJ2-5; 7 nucleotides match TRBD1. Germline V gene data show CDR1 as ENHRY and CDR2 as SYGVKD. V shed 5 bases, J shed 2 bases, and the junction held 8 bases outside the gene matches. The CDR3 spans 15 residues. The CDR3 loop is CAISFSGTEQETQYF. The DNA of the CDR3 is TGTGCCATCAGTTTTTCCGGGACAGAGCAAGAGACCCAGTACTTC.

This clone turned up a few times. The J gene is TRBJ2-7, the V gene TRBV7-9; 7 bases fit TRBD2. Germline CDR1 and CDR2: SEHNR and FQNEAQ (reference sequence). After removal of 6 bases from V and 6 bases from J, the junction contained 14 bases not matched to a gene. The CDR3 totals 15 residues. Here the CDR3 reads CASRQSGELTLEQYF. DNA of the CDR3: TGTGCCAGCAGACAAAGCGGGGAGTTAACCCTCGAGCAGTACTTC.

The rearrangement uses TRBV29-1 and TRBJ2-6; 9 bases map to TRBD1. The germline CDR1 and CDR2 sequences are SQVTM and ANQGSEA. Trimming at V came to 6 bases and at J to 4 bases, leaving 7 bases not matched to a gene. The CDR3 sequence is 15 residues long. CDR3 nucleotide sequence: TGCAGCGTCCGGACAGGGGAGACCGGGGCCAACGTCCTGACTTTC. This sequence encodes CSVRTGETGANVLTF.

By frequency in the sample, this clone is medium-sized. J is TRBJ2-6 and V is TRBV4-3, with a tentative D call TRBD1 (5 bases). CDR3 length equals 17 residues. V lost 3 bases, J lost 4 bases, and 16 bases lay in between. Germline V gene lookup returns CDR1 LGHNA and CDR2 YSLEER. The CDR3 protein is CASSHTFLGRGANVLTF. The CDR3 DNA sequence: TGCGCCAGCAGCCACACCTTTTTGGGGCGGGGGGCCAACGTCCTGACTTTC.

This clone was observed a few times. The rearrangement joins TRBV5-1 to TRBJ2-7; D remains ambiguous. CDR3 length: 12 amino acids. Germline V CDR1 and CDR2: SGHRS, YFSETQ. Trimming cost V 0 bases and J 2 bases, with 3 bases left between them. The CDR3 region has the DNA TGCGCCAGCAGCTTGGGAACCTACGAGCAGTACTTC. This codes for CASSLGTYEQYF. Drawing the rest from reference TRBV5-1 and TRBJ2-7, the complete variable domain is KAGVTQTPRYLIKTRGQQVTLSCSPISGHRSVSWYQQTPGQGLQFLFEYFSETQRNKGNFPGRFSGRQFSNSRSEMNVSTLELGDSALYLCASSLGTYEQYFGPGTRLTVT.

The chain combines TRBV5-1 with TRBJ2-1; D call uncertain. The CDR3 is 13 amino acids. V dropped 0 bases and J dropped 5 bases, with 6 bases sitting between them. Germline values: CDR1 SGHRS, CDR2 YFSETQ. DNA for the CDR3: TGCGCCAGCAGCTTGGAACAGAACAATGAGCAGTTCTTC. Translated, it gives CASSLEQNNEQFF.

The rearrangement uses TRBV30 and TRBJ2-7, with D perhaps matching TRBD2 (6 bases). Germline V lookup: CDR1 GTSNPN, CDR2 SVGIG (reference sequence). This CDR3 has 13 amino acids. Trimming pared 5 bases from V and 6 bases from J, leaving 17 bases between. The CDR3 nucleotides read TGTGCCTGGGCGCGGGACGGTTATGGCGAGCAGTACTTC. Its protein product is CAWARDGYGEQYF. The whole variable domain, filled in from reference TRBV30 and TRBJ2-7, reads SQTIHQWPATLVQPVGSPLSLECTVEGTSNPNLYWYRQAAGRGLQLLFYSVGIGQISSEVPQNLSASRPQDRQFILSSKKLLLSDSGFYLCAWARDGYGEQYFGPGTRLTVT.

This clone turned up a few times. The chain uses TRBV10-3 and TRBJ1-2; D ambiguous. CDR1 and CDR2 from the germline V gene are ENHRY and SYGVKD. The CDR3 consists of 14 residues. V lost 2 bases and J 4 bases, leaving 11 bases between the germline ends. The CDR3 is CAISETRMPYGYTF. The CDR3 DNA follows: TGTGCCATCAGTGAGACTCGGATGCCCTATGGCTACACCTTC.

The chain joins TRBV11-2 to TRBJ2-2; 9 positions match TRBD2. The CDR3 totals 15 residues. Looked up from germline, CDR1 is SGHAT and CDR2 is FQNNGV. The V and J ends lost 5 bases and 6 bases, in that order; junction bases with no gene match: 7. CDR3 in amino acids: CASSTTSGLSGELFF. The DNA of the CDR3 is TGTGCCAGCAGCACGACTAGCGGCTTGTCCGGGGAGCTGTTTTTT.

This chain joins TRBV4-1 and TRBJ1-2; D is unclear. This CDR3 is built from 15 residues. Germline CDR1 is MGHRA and CDR2 is YSYEKL. Trimming removed 0 bases from V and 4 bases from J, with 12 bases in between. The chain's CDR3 is CASSQDLVGSYGYTF. As DNA, the CDR3 is TGCGCCAGCAGCCAAGATCTAGTCGGATCCTATGGCTACACCTTC.

This clone was detected a few times. The chain uses TRBV7-2 and TRBJ2-3; 8 positions match TRBD2. The V and J ends lost 1 base and 5 bases, in that order; junction bases with no gene match: 5. This CDR3 has 15 residues. CDR1 is SGHTA, CDR2 FQGNSA, per germline. CDR3 sequence: CASSLGGGSRDTQYF. DNA of the CDR3: TGTGCCAGCAGCTTAGGCGGGGGGTCGAGAGATACGCAGTATTTT.

The chain carries TRBV4-3 and TRBJ1-1, with D possibly matching TRBD1 (5 bases). The CDR3 totals 12 residues. Between the trimmed V and J ends, which lost 3 bases and 8 bases, there was a span of 10 bases. Germline loops: CDR1 LGHNA, CDR2 YSLEER. The CDR3 nucleotides read TGCGCCAGCAGCCACCGAACAGGAGAAGCTTTCTTT. Translation gives CASSHRTGEAFF.

V and J are TRBV30 and TRBJ1-1; 7 nucleotides agree with TRBD1. V shed 0 bases, J shed 12 bases, and the junction held 4 bases outside the gene matches. The CDR3 loop spans 11 amino acids. The V gene's germline CDR1 is GTSNPN and CDR2 SVGIG (reference sequence). Here the CDR3 reads CAWSVDRDPFF. The CDR3 DNA follows: TGTGCCTGGAGTGTCGACAGGGATCCTTTCTTT.

The chain carries TRBV11-3 and TRBJ2-2; D call uncertain. Looked up from germline, CDR1 is SGHNT and CDR2 is YENEEA. V lost 0 bases to trimming and J lost 5 bases, with 22 bases between them. CDR3 size: 19 residues. CDR3 loop: CASSLDFSPPTGWTGELFF. CDR3 DNA sequence: TGTGCCAGCAGCTTAGATTTTTCTCCCCCAACCGGGTGGACCGGGGAGCTGTTTTTT.

The V gene is TRBV5-6, the J gene TRBJ1-2, with D possibly matching TRBD1 (6 bases). Trimming stripped 1 base from V and 2 bases from J, with 6 bases between. Germline V gene sequence: CDR1 SGHDT, CDR2 YYEEEE. The CDR3 extends over 13 amino acids. For the CDR3, the DNA is TGTGCCAGCAGCTTGCAGGGGAACTATGGCTACACCTTC. Translated: CASSLQGNYGYTF.

The chain carries TRBV15 and TRBJ1-6; D is uncertain. The CDR3 extends over 15 amino acids. Germline CDR1 LNHNV, CDR2 YYDKDF (reference sequence). V lost 0 bases, J lost 8 bases, and 11 bases lay in between. The CDR3 nucleotides are TGTGCCACCAGCAGAGATCCAGGACGGGATTCACCCCTCCACTTT. Its translation is CATSRDPGRDSPLHF.